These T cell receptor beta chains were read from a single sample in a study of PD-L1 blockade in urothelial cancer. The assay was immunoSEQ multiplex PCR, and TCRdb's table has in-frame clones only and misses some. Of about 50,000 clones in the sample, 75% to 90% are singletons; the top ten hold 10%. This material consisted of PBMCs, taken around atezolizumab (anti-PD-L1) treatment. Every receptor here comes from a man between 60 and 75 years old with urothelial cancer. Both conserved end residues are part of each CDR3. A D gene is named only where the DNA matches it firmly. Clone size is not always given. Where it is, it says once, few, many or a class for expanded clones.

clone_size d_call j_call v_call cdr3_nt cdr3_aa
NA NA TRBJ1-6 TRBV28 TGTGCCAGCATCACCGGGGGGAGTTACTCACCCCTCCACTTT CASITGGSYSPLHF
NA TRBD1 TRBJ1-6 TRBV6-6 TGTGCCAGCAGGGACACGGGACAGAGGCTCTCGGCCCTCCACTTT CASRDTGQRLSALHF
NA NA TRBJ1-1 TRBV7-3 TGTGCCAGCAGCGTGGCGGAGAACACTGAAGCTTTCTTT CASSVAENTEAFF
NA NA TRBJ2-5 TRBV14 TGTGCCAGCAGCCAACACCGGGGGGCCGGCCAAGAGACCCAGTACTTC CASSQHRGAGQETQYF
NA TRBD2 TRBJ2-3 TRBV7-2 TGTGCCAGCAGCCCCATGGGGACTAGCGGGGGTTTAGATACGCAGTATTTT CASSPMGTSGGLDTQYF
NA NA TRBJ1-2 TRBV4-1 TGCGCCAGCAGCCAAGATGGGGACTCCTATGGCTACACCTTC CASSQDGDSYGYTF
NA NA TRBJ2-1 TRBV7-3 TGTGCCAGCAGCTTAGACGGGGGCTCCTACAATGAGCAGTTCTTC CASSLDGGSYNEQFF
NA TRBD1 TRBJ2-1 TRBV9 TGTGCCAGCAGCGTGGGACAGGCCACCTACAATGAGCAGTTCTTC CASSVGQATYNEQFF
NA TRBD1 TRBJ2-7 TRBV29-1 TGCAGCGGGGGCACCGGGACAGGGAACGAGCAGTACTTC CSGGTGTGNEQYF
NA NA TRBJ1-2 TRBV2 TGTGCCAGCATCTGGGGGCGAGTTGGCTACACCTTC CASIWGRVGYTF
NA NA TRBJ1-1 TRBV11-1 TGTGCCAGCAGCTTTGAGTTGAACACTGAAGCTTTCTTT CASSFELNTEAFF
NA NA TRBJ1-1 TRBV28 TGTGCCAGCAGCCTCCTGAGACAGGTTTCAACAGGTGAAGCTTTCTTT CASSLLRQVSTGEAFF
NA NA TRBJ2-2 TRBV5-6 TGTGCCAGCAGACGAACGGGACTCACCGGGGAGCTGTTTTTT CASRRTGLTGELFF
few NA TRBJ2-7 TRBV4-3 TGCGCCAGCAGCCCACGAACCCTCGGCGGTCCCTACGAGCAGTACTTC CASSPRTLGGPYEQYF
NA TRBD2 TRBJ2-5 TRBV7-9 TGTGCCAGCAGCCCCGGACTAGCGGGGGGGACCCAAGAGACCCAGTACTTC CASSPGLAGGTQETQYF
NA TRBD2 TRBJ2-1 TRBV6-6 TGTGCCAGCAGTTATTCTAGCGGGGGGGCCAATGAGCAGTTCTTC CASSYSSGGANEQFF
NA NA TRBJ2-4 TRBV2 TGTGCCAGCAGTGAATCGGTAGCCAAAAACATTCAGTACTTC CASSESVAKNIQYF
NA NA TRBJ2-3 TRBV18 TGTGCCAGCTCACCTCATCACACAGATACGCAGTATTTT CASSPHHTDTQYF
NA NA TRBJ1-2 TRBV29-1 TGCAGCGTTGAAGAAATAGGGGGGGACTATGGCTACACCTTC CSVEEIGGDYGYTF
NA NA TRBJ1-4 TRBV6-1 TGTGCCAGCAGTGAAGCCGGGAGGAATGAAAAACTGTTTTTT CASSEAGRNEKLFF
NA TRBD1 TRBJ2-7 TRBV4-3 TGCGCCAGCAGCCAAGACGGACAGGGACTTAACGAGCAGTACTTC CASSQDGQGLNEQYF
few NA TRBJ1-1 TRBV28 TGTGCCAGCAGTTCTGCCCTCACCGGGACACCGAACACTGAAGCTTTCTTT CASSSALTGTPNTEAFF
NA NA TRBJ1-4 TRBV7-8 TGTGCCAGCAGCTTAGGAGAAACTAATGAAAAACTGTTTTTT CASSLGETNEKLFF
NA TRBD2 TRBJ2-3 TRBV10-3 TGTGCCATCAGGGCTAGCGGGGGGTCCACAGATACGCAGTATTTT CAIRASGGSTDTQYF
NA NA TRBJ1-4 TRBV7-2 TGTGCCAGCAGCTTAGGACAGGCTTCATCGGAAAAACTGTTTTTT CASSLGQASSEKLFF
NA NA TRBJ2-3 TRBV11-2 TGTGCCAGCACCCCCGGGTGGGATACGCAGTATTTT CASTPGWDTQYF
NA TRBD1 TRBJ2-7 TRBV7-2 TGTGCCAGCAGACCACCGGGAAGGGACAGCAGCGAGCAGTACTTC CASRPPGRDSSEQYF
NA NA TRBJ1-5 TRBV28 TGTGCCACCACCGTACAGAAAAATCAGCCCCAGCATTTT CATTVQKNQPQHF
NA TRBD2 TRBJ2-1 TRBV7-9 TGTGCCAGCAGAACGGGGGGGGGCCCCAATGAGCAGTTCTTC CASRTGGGPNEQFF
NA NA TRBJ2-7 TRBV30 TGTGCCTGGAGTGTACAGGGCTACGAGCAGTACTTC CAWSVQGYEQYF
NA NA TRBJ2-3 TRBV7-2 TGTGCCAGCAGCTTAGTATCACAGGGCGGCACAGATACGCAGTATTTT CASSLVSQGGTDTQYF
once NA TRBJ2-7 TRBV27 TGTGCCAGCAGTCCCCTTGGACATATCTCCTACGAGCAGTACTTC CASSPLGHISYEQYF
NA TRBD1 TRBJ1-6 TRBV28 TGTGCCAGCAGCAGAACGAGGGACAGCCGAAATTCACCCCTCCACTTT CASSRTRDSRNSPLHF
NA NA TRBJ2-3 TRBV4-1 TGCGCCAGCAGAAACCAGGAATTAAGCACAGATACGCAGTATTTT CASRNQELSTDTQYF
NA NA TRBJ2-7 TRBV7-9 TGTGCCAGCAGCACATGGGGAGGAGAGCAGTACTTC CASSTWGGEQYF
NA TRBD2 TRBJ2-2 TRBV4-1 TGCGCCAGCGGGGCGGGGGGATTGAACACCGGGGAGCTGTTTTTT CASGAGGLNTGELFF
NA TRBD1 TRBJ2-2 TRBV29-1 TGCAGTTATTGGGGGACAGAGAACACCGGGGAGCTGTTTTTT CSYWGTENTGELFF
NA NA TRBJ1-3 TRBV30 TGTGCCTGGAGTCCAGGGTCTGGAAACACCATATATTTT CAWSPGSGNTIYF
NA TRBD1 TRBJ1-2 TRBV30 TGTGCCTGGAGCGAAAGAATCCAGGGGGCGCGGAACTATGGCTACACCTTC CAWSERIQGARNYGYTF
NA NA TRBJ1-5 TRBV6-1 TGTGCCAGCAGTGAATGGGGTGGGCTGCCCCCGGGGCAGCCCCAGCATTTT CASSEWGGLPPGQPQHF
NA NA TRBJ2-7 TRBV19 TGTGCCAGTAGTAAGGACAGCACCTACGAGCAGTACTTC CASSKDSTYEQYF
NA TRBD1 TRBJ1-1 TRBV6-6 TGTGCCAGCAGTTATCCGGGACAGGGATCTTCTGAAGCTTTCTTT CASSYPGQGSSEAFF
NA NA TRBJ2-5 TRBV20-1 TGCAGTGTTTCTGACGGGGAGACCCAGTACTTC CSVSDGETQYF
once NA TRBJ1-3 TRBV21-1 TGTGCCAGCAGCAAAGCCCTCTCGACAGGTTGCGGAAACACCATATATTTT CASSKALSTGCGNTIYF
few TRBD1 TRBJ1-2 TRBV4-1 TGCGCCAGCAGCCAAGCAGGGGGAAATAACTATGGCTACACCTTC CASSQAGGNNYGYTF
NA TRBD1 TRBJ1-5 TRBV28 TGTGCCAGCAGTTCGGCTGGACAGGGCTATCAGCCCCAGCATTTT CASSSAGQGYQPQHF
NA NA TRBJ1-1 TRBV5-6 TGTGCCAGCAGCTTGATAGACAGTAAGAACACTGAAGCTTTCTTT CASSLIDSKNTEAFF
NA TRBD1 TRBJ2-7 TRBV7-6 TGTGCCAGCAGCTTTACCGGGACAGGGATAGGCGAGCAGTACTTC CASSFTGTGIGEQYF
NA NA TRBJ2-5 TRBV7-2 TGTGCCAGCAGCTTAGCACTAGCCGGGGGGCCAGGAGAGACCCAGTACTTC CASSLALAGGPGETQYF
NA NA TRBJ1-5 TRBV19 TGTGCCAGTAGTCCCAACTATAGCAATCAGCCCCAGCATTTT CASSPNYSNQPQHF
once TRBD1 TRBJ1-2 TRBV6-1 TGTGCCAGCACCACAGGGGCTGGTGGCTACACCTTC CASTTGAGGYTF
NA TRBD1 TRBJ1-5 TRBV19 TGTGCCAGCGAGGGTTTGGGACAGGTGGTTCAGCCCCAGCATTTT CASEGLGQVVQPQHF
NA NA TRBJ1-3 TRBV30 TGTGCCGGATATGACTCTCACTCTGGAAACACCATATATTTT CAGYDSHSGNTIYF
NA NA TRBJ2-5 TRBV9 TGTGCCAGCAGTCAAGGTCCCGGGGGTGGTCGGACCCAGTACTTC CASSQGPGGGRTQYF
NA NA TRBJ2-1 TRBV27 TGTGCCAGCACCAAGCTACAGGGTTACAATGAGCAGTTCTTC CASTKLQGYNEQFF